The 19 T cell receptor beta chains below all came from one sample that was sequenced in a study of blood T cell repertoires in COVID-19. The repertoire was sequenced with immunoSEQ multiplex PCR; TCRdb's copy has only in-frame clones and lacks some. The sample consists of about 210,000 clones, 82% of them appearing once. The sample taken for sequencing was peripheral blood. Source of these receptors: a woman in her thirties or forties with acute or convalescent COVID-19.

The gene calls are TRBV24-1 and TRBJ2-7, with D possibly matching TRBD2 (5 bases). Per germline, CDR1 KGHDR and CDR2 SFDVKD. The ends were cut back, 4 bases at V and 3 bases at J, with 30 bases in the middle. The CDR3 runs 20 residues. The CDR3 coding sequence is TGTGCCACCAGTGAGAGGACTGCCCCGCCGTATCCAGGAAGTTTCTACGAGCAGTACTTC. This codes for CATSERTAPPYPGSFYEQYF.

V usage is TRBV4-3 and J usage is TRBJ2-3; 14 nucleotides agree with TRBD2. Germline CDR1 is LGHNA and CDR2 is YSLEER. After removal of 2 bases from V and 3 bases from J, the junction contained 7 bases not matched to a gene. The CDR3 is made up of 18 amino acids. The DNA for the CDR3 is TGCGCCAGCAGCCAATCCGGGACTAGCGGGAGTGGAACAGATACGCAGTATTTT. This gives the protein CASSQSGTSGSGTDTQYF.

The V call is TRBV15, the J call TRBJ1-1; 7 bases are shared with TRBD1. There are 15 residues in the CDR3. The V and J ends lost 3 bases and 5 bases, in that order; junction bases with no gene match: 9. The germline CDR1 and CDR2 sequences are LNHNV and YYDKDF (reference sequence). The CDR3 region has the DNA TGTGCCACCAGCAGTGATACAGGGGCAGGGACTGAAGCTTTCTTT. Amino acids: CATSSDTGAGTEAFF.

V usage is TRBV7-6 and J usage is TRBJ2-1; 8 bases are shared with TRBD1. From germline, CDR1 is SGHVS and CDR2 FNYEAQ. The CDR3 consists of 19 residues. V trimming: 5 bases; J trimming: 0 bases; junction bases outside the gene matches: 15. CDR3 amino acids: CASSTPDRESTSSYNEQFF. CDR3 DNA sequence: TGTGCCAGCAGCACCCCGGACAGGGAGTCAACGAGCTCCTACAATGAGCAGTTCTTC.

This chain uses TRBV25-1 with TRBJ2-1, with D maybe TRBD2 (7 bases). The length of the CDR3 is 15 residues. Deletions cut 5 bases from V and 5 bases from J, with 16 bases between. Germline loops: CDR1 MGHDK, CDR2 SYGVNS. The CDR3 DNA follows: TGTGCCAGCAGTCCTAGGGGGGGGACACACAATGAGCAGTTCTTC. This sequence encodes CASSPRGGTHNEQFF.

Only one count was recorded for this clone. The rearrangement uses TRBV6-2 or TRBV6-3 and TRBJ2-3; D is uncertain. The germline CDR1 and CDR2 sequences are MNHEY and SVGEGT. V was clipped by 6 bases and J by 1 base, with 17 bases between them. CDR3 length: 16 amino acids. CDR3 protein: CASSSLKHYGTDTQYF. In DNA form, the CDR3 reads TGTGCCAGCAGCAGCCTAAAACACTACGGCACAGATACGCAGTATTTT.

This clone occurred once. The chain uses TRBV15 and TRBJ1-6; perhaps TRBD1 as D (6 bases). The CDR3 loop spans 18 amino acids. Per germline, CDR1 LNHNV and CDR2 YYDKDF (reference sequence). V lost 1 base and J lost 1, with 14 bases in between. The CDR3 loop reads CATSRATGIQSYNSPLHF. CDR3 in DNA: TGTGCCACCAGCAGAGCCACAGGGATTCAATCCTATAATTCACCCCTCCACTTT.

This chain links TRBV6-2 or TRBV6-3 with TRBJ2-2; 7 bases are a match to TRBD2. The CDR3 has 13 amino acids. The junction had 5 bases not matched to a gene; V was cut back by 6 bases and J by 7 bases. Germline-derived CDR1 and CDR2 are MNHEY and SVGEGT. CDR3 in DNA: TGTGCCAGCAGCCCGGGACTAATCGGGGAGCTGTTTTTT. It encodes CASSPGLIGELFF.

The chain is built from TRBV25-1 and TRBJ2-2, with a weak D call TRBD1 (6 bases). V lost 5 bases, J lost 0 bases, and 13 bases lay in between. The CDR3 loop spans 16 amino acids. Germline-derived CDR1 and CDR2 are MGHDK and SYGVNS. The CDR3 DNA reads TGTGCCAGCAGTAAACGACAGGACGCGAACACCGGGGAGCTGTTTTTT. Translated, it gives CASSKRQDANTGELFF.

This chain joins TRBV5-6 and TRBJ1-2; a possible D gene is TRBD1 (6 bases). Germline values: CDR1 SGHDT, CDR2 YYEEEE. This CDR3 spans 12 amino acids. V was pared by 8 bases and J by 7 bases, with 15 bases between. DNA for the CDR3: TGTGCCAGTAATACAGGGTCAGGTGGCTACACCTTC. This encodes CASNTGSGGYTF.

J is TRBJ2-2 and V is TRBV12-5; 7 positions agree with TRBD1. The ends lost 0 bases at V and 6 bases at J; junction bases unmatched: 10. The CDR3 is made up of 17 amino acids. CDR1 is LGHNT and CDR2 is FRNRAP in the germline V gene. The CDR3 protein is CASGLVLKGAVPGELFF. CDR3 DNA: TGTGCTAGTGGTTTGGTACTTAAGGGGGCGGTTCCCGGGGAGCTGTTTTTT. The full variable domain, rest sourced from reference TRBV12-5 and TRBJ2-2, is DARVTQTPRHKVTEMGQEVTMRCQPILGHNTVFWYRQTMMQGLELLAYFRNRAPLDDSGMPKDRFSAEMPDATLATLKIQPSEPRDSAVYFCASGLVLKGAVPGELFFGEGSRLTVL.

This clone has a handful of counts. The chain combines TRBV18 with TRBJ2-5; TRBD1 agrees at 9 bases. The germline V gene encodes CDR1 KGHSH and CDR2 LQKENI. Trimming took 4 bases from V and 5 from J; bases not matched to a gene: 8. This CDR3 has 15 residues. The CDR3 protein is CASSLGQGNWETQYF. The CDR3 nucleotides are TGTGCCAGCTCACTGGGACAGGGCAATTGGGAGACCCAGTACTTC.

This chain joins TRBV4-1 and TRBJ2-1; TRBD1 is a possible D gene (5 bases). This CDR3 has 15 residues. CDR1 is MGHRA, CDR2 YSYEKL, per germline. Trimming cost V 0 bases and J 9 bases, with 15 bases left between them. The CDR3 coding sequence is TGCGCCAGCAGCCAAGAGGGGCGAACATTTGGTGAGCAGTTCTTC. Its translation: CASSQEGRTFGEQFF.

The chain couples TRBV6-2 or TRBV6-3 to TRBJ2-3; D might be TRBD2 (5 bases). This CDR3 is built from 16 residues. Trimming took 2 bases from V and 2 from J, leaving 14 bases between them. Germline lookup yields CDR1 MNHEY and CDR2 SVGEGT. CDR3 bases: TGTGCCAGCAGTTACCGCCTAGCCTCCCTCACAGATACGCAGTATTTT. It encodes CASSYRLASLTDTQYF.

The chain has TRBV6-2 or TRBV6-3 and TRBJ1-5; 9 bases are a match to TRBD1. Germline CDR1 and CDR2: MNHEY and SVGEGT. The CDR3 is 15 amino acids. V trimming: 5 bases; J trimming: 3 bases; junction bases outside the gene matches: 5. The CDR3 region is CASSRGDRDNQPQHF. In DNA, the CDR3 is TGTGCCAGCAGTAGGGGGGACAGGGACAATCAGCCCCAGCATTTT.

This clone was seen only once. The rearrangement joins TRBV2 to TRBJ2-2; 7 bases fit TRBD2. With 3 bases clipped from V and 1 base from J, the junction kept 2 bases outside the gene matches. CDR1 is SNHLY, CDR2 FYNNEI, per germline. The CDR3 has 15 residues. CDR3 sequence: CASSDWTRNTGELFF. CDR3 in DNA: TGTGCCAGCAGTGACTGGACTAGGAACACCGGGGAGCTGTTTTTT.

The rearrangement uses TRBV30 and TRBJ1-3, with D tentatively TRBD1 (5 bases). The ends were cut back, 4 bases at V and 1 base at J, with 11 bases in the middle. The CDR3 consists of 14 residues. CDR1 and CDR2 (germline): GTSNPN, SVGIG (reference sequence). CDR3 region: CAWTMGGSGNTIYF. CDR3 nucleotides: TGTGCCTGGACCATGGGGGGGTCTGGAAACACCATATATTTT.

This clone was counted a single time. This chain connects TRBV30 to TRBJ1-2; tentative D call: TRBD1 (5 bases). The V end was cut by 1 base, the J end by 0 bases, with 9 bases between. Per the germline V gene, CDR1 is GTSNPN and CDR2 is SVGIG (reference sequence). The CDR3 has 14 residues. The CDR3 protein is CAWSATVTNYGYTF. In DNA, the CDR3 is TGTGCCTGGAGTGCGACAGTTACTAACTATGGCTACACCTTC.

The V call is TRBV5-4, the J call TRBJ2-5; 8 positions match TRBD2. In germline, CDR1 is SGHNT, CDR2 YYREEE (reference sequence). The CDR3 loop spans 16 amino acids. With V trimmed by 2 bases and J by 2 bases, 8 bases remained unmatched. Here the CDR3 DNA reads TGTGCCAGCAGCTTTAATTCCGGGGGGGGGCAAGAGACCCAGTACTTC. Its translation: CASSFNSGGGQETQYF.